Following are 30 T cell receptor beta chains from one sample sequenced in a study of T-cell memory formation after mild COVID-19. MiXCR, applied by TCRdb to the 5' RACE reads, yields one record per CDR3 protein. The sample contains approximately 210,000 distinct CDR3 sequences, roughly a tenth of which appear only once. Sequenced material: PBMCs or a T cell subset sorted from them (not recorded which). The receptors come from a man in his late teens or twenties who had mild COVID-19 (a few samples of this study predate the infection). Cell type and time point are not known.

The V and J genes are TRBV5-1 and TRBJ2-5; 9 bases align to TRBD2. The CDR3 is made up of 18 amino acids. V was clipped by 4 bases and J by 0 bases; unmatched bases: 13. From germline, CDR1 is SGHRS and CDR2 YFSETQ. The CDR3 loop reads CASSPGGSSGAYQETQYF. The CDR3 DNA is TGCGCCAGCAGCCCCGGAGGGTCTAGCGGGGCCTACCAAGAGACCCAGTACTTC. Based on the CDR3 plus reference TRBV5-1 and TRBJ2-5, the full variable domain is KAGVTQTPRYLIKTRGQQVTLSCSPISGHRSVSWYQQTPGQGLQFLFEYFSETQRNKGNFPGRFSGRQFSNSRSEMNVSTLELGDSALYLCASSPGGSSGAYQETQYFGPGTRLLVL.

In this sample, this clonotype turned up a few times. The chain recombines TRBV5-5 with TRBJ2-7, with 9 bases matching TRBD2. CDR3 length: 15 amino acids. The V and J ends lost 2 bases and 4 bases, in that order; junction bases with no gene match: 7. In germline, CDR1 is SGHKS, CDR2 YYEKEE (reference sequence). The CDR3 DNA reads as TGTGCCAGCAGCTTTGTTAGCGGGGGATCTTACGAGCAGTACGTC. This sequence encodes CASSFVSGGSYEQYV.

This rearrangement joins TRBV4-1 to TRBJ1-1; TRBD1 matches at 8 bases. CDR3 length equals 15 residues. In germline, CDR1 is MGHRA, CDR2 YSYEKL. V lost 2 bases and J lost 7; bases outside the gene matches: 9. For the CDR3, the DNA is TGCGCCAGCAGCCAACCGTTGACAGGGGTGTATGAAGCTTTCTTT. Translation: CASSQPLTGVYEAFF.

The CDR3 bases are TGTGCCATCAGGGGGCAAGGGGAGCAGTTCTTC. It codes for CAIRGQGEQFF. This sequence joins TRBV10-3 and TRBJ2-1, with D tentatively TRBD1 (5 bases). The germline gives CDR1 ENHRY, CDR2 SYGVKD. The length of the CDR3 is 11 residues. V was clipped by 6 bases and J by 10 bases, with 10 bases between them.

This clonotype was seen a few times. The rearrangement uses TRBV11-2 and TRBJ2-5; 8 bases are a match to TRBD2. This CDR3 comprises 16 residues. CDR1 is SGHAT and CDR2 is FQNNGV in the germline V gene. V lost 6 bases, J lost 2 bases, and 11 bases stayed unmatched. In nucleotides, the CDR3 is TGTGCCAGCAGGTCGCGGGCGGGGGGAGGACAAGAGACCCAGTACTTC. It translates to CASRSRAGGGQETQYF. The whole variable domain, remainder taken from reference TRBV11-2 and TRBJ2-5, is EAGVAQSPRYKIIEKRQSVAFWCNPISGHATLYWYQQILGQGPKLLIQFQNNGVVDDSQLPKDRFSAERLKGVDSTLKIQPAKLEDSAVYLCASRSRAGGGQETQYFGPGTRLLVL.

The J gene is TRBJ2-4, the V gene TRBV12-2; the table's TRBD2 call for D was not verified on the DNA. TRBV12-2 is reported as a pseudogene. The CDR3 runs to 13 residues. CDR3 nucleotide sequence: TGTGCAAGTCGCTTAGCGATGGTCGACGGGCGGGACTTC. Translated: CASRLAMVDGRDF.

This clonotype came up many times. The chain has TRBV6-5 and TRBJ2-3, with 9 bases lining up with TRBD1. Per the germline V gene, CDR1 is MNHEY and CDR2 is SVGAGI. V was clipped by 6 bases and J by 3 bases; unmatched bases: 7. The CDR3 has 15 amino acids. CDR3 DNA sequence: TGTGCCAGCAGATCGGACAGGGGTAGGACAGATACGCAGTATTTT. Protein product: CASRSDRGRTDTQYF.

This clonotype was seen more than once but under ten times. The chain combines TRBV11-2 with TRBJ2-2, with TRBD1 as a possible D gene (6 bases). This CDR3 has 12 residues. V was trimmed by 5 bases and J by 8 bases, leaving 9 bases between them. Germline assignment: CDR1 SGHAT and CDR2 FQNNGV. CDR3 nucleotides: TGTGCCAGCAGCGCCCAGGGGGGGGAGCTGTTTTTT. Amino acids: CASSAQGGELFF.

The rearrangement uses TRBV2 and TRBJ2-7; D uncertain. CDR3 length: 14 amino acids. Germline assignment: CDR1 SNHLY and CDR2 FYNNEI. Trimming stripped 10 bases from V and 2 bases from J, with 18 bases between. CDR3 sequence reads: CATHSDTNPYEQYF. The CDR3 DNA follows: TGTGCCACTCACTCCGATACAAACCCCTACGAGCAGTACTTC.

V is TRBV14 and J is TRBJ1-2, with unresolved D. V lost 0 bases and J 8 bases, leaving 10 bases between the germline ends. The germline CDR1 and CDR2 sequences are SGHDN and FVKESK. This CDR3 is 13 amino acids long. The DNA of the CDR3 is TGTGCCAGCAGCCAAGATACCAGGTCCGGCTACACCTTC. Translating it yields CASSQDTRSGYTF.

This clonotype has at least ten counts. This rearrangement joins TRBV5-4 to TRBJ2-5, with D perhaps matching TRBD1 (6 bases). Germline V CDR1 and CDR2: SGHNT, YYREEE (reference sequence). Deletions cut 4 bases from V and 1 base from J, with 11 bases between. The CDR3 sequence is 14 residues long. CDR3 in amino acids: CASSGRDIQETQYF. In DNA, the CDR3 is TGTGCCAGCAGCGGCCGGGACATCCAAGAGACCCAGTACTTC.

This clonotype was seen a handful of times. V gene TRBV19 combines with J gene TRBJ1-5; D remains ambiguous. The V gene's germline CDR1 is LNHDA and CDR2 SQIVND (reference sequence). V shed 3 bases and J shed 3 bases, with 6 bases lying between them. The CDR3 extends over 13 amino acids. This chain's CDR3 is CASSIDANQPQHF. The CDR3 nucleotides read TGTGCCAGTAGTATTGACGCCAATCAGCCCCAGCATTTT.

This clonotype was seen a few times. The chain links TRBV6-5 to TRBJ1-6, with TRBD1 matching 9 bases. Germline-derived CDR1 and CDR2 are MNHEY and SVGAGI. The CDR3 loop spans 17 amino acids. V trimming: 5 bases; J trimming: 8 bases; junction bases outside the gene matches: 13. The CDR3 region is CASSRKPTGGEDSPLHF. CDR3 nucleotides: TGTGCCAGCAGTCGAAAACCCACAGGGGGCGAGGATTCACCCCTCCACTTT.

This clonotype was observed at least ten times. The chain links TRBV5-1 to TRBJ2-2; D is undetermined. V dropped 1 base and J dropped 4 bases, with 8 bases sitting between them. The germline V gene encodes CDR1 SGHRS and CDR2 YFSETQ. This CDR3 comprises 14 residues. The CDR3, as DNA: TGCGCCAGCAGCTTGTTGGGTACCACCGGGGAGCTGTTTTTT. It yields the protein CASSLLGTTGELFF.

This clonotype was detected only a few times. This chain connects TRBV29-1 to TRBJ1-5; D is perhaps TRBD1 (5 bases). The germline CDR1 and CDR2 sequences are SQVTM and ANQGSEA. The CDR3 consists of 13 residues. V lost 6 bases and J 8 bases, leaving 17 bases between the germline ends. For the CDR3, the DNA is TGCAGCGTGCAAGGACACGTAAATGAGCCCCAGCATTTT. This translates into CSVQGHVNEPQHF. The full variable domain, rest sourced from reference TRBV29-1 and TRBJ1-5, is SAVISQKPSRDICQRGTSLTIQCQVDSQVTMMFWYRQQPGQSLTLIATANQGSEATYESGFVIDKFPISRPNLTFSTLTVSNMSPEDSSIYLCSVQGHVNEPQHFGDGTRLSIL.

The rearrangement links TRBV2 to TRBJ2-2; D uncertain. Trimming shortened V by 4 bases and J by 3 bases, and 3 bases separated the two germline ends. Germline values: CDR1 SNHLY, CDR2 FYNNEI. The CDR3 contains 12 residues. The CDR3 here is CASSADTGELFF. The CDR3 DNA follows: TGTGCCAGCAGTGCAGACACCGGGGAGCTGTTTTTT.

The sample holds a few counts of this clonotype. This chain connects TRBV5-4 to TRBJ1-4; D is unclear. Germline loops: CDR1 SGHNT, CDR2 YYREEE (reference sequence). The CDR3 contains 14 residues. V dropped 4 bases and J dropped 5 bases, with 12 bases sitting between them. The chain's CDR3 is CASSRDAKNEKLFF. The CDR3 DNA sequence: TGTGCCAGCAGCCGGGATGCAAAGAATGAAAAACTGTTTTTT.

The chain couples TRBV24-1 to TRBJ2-1; perhaps TRBD2 as D (6 bases). The CDR3 sequence is 12 residues long. The germline CDR1 and CDR2 sequences are KGHDR and SFDVKD. V was clipped by 3 bases and J by 10 bases, with 9 bases between them. CDR3: CATSDGGREQFF. The CDR3 DNA reads as TGTGCCACCAGTGATGGGGGGAGGGAGCAGTTCTTC.

This clonotype was counted a few times. This chain uses TRBV7-2 with TRBJ1-1; 9 bases fit TRBD1. CDR3 length: 16 amino acids. CDR1 and CDR2 (germline): SGHTA, FQGNSA. V lost 5 bases to trimming and J lost 2 bases; unmatched junction nucleotides: 9. CDR3 nucleotide sequence: TGTGCCAGCAGCACTCACAGGGGGCAGAGTAACACTGAAGCTTTCTTT. Translation: CASSTHRGQSNTEAFF.

The J gene is TRBJ1-1, the V gene TRBV25-1; D gene unclear. Trimming shortened V by 2 bases and J by 0 bases, and 13 bases separated the two germline ends. Germline-derived CDR1 and CDR2 are MGHDK and SYGVNS. The CDR3 spans 16 residues. CDR3 residues: CASSEGSRNMNTEAFF. CDR3 DNA sequence: TGTGCCAGCAGTGAAGGCTCGAGGAATATGAACACTGAAGCTTTCTTT.

CDR3 nucleotides: TGTGCCAGCAGTTCCTGGACAGGGGGGAACACAGATACGCAGTATTTT. Residues: CASSSWTGGNTDTQYF. The rearrangement joins TRBV12-3 or TRBV12-4 to TRBJ2-3; 10 nucleotides agree with TRBD1. The CDR3 consists of 16 residues. The V segment lost 4 bases and the J segment 2 bases; nucleotides outside the gene matches: 6.

This clonotype has only a few counts. The chain links TRBV24-1 to TRBJ2-3; a possible D gene is TRBD2 (6 bases). Germline CDR1 KGHDR, CDR2 SFDVKD. Deletions cut 7 bases from V and 0 bases from J, with 13 bases between. This CDR3 has 15 amino acids. In DNA form, the CDR3 reads TGTGCCACCAGGGATCGGGGGATGAGCACAGATACGCAGTATTTT. It yields the protein CATRDRGMSTDTQYF.

The V and J genes are TRBV12-3 or TRBV12-4 and TRBJ1-1; D gene ambiguous. V was shortened by 4 bases and J by 10 bases, with 13 bases between the two germline ends. The CDR3 runs to 12 residues. CDR3 coding DNA: TGTGCCAGCAGTTCACTAGGGCGAGCAGCTTTCTTT. Translated: CASSSLGRAAFF.

This chain uses TRBV9 with TRBJ2-1; D is possibly TRBD2 (5 bases). CDR3 length equals 16 residues. Deletions cut 0 bases from V and 0 bases from J, with 10 bases between. CDR1 is SGDLS, CDR2 YYNGEE, per germline. CDR3 protein: CASSVAGVSSYNEQFF. Written as DNA, the CDR3 is TGTGCCAGCAGCGTAGCCGGGGTCAGCTCCTACAATGAGCAGTTCTTC.

This rearrangement joins TRBV11-2 to TRBJ2-5, with D uncertain. The V end was cut by 3 bases, the J end by 5 bases, with 10 bases between. The CDR3 length is 13 residues. Germline loops: CDR1 SGHAT, CDR2 FQNNGV. CDR3 in amino acids: CASSFLPRETQYF. DNA for the CDR3: TGTGCCAGCAGCTTTTTACCACGGGAGACCCAGTACTTC.

This clonotype was counted only a few times. The J gene is TRBJ2-1, the V gene TRBV7-2; the match to TRBD2 covers 7 bases. The V gene's germline CDR1 is SGHTA and CDR2 FQGNSA. This CDR3 has 14 residues. The V segment lost 0 bases and the J segment 12 bases; nucleotides outside the gene matches: 8. CDR3 amino acids: CASSLAGGGRVQFF. DNA of the CDR3: TGTGCCAGCAGCTTAGCCGGCGGGGGTAGGGTGCAGTTCTTC.

The V and J genes are TRBV5-1 and TRBJ1-2, with D unresolved. Looked up from germline, CDR1 is SGHRS and CDR2 is YFSETQ. V was trimmed by 4 bases and J by 6 bases, leaving 10 bases between them. The CDR3 spans 12 residues. The CDR3 protein is CASSVVGDGYTF. Here the CDR3 DNA reads TGCGCCAGCAGCGTTGTTGGGGATGGCTACACCTTC.

This clonotype was found many times. The chain joins TRBV5-1 to TRBJ1-5; D possibly corresponds to TRBD1 (6 bases). The CDR3 consists of 14 residues. Trimming removed 0 bases at V and 4 bases at J, with 8 bases between. Germline V CDR1 and CDR2: SGHRS, YFSETQ. The DNA for the CDR3 is TGCGCCAGCAGCTTGGGGGGGGCAAATCAGCCCCAGCATTTT. Encoded protein: CASSLGGANQPQHF.

The chain is built from TRBV6-2 or TRBV6-3 and TRBJ2-7; no definite D call. Trimming shortened V by 2 bases and J by 3 bases, and 8 bases separated the two germline ends. The CDR3 is made up of 13 amino acids. Germline V gene data show CDR1 as MNHEY and CDR2 as SVGEGT. CDR3 coding DNA: TGTGCCAGCAGTTACAGGTCCAGCTACGAGCAGTACGTC. Its protein product is CASSYRSSYEQYV.

This clonotype was seen a handful of times. This sequence joins TRBV12-3 or TRBV12-4 and TRBJ2-6, with D perhaps matching TRBD1 (5 bases). The CDR3 length is 15 residues. V was clipped by 5 bases and J by 0 bases, with 8 bases between them. The CDR3: CASSTGVSGANVLTF. The CDR3 region has the DNA TGTGCCAGCAGTACAGGCGTCTCTGGGGCCAACGTCCTGACTTTC.